This T cell receptor (beta chain) derives from a study of blood T cells in healthy people across ages. Study background: Template switching retrieved approximately one barcoded beta molecule for each two T cells. Whole-study results and caveats: There were more naive CD4+ cells and higher diversity in long-lived donors than in aged donors.

The V and J ends lost 3 bases and 3 bases, in that order; junction bases with no gene match: 13. Germline assignment: CDR1 MDHEN and CDR2 SYDVKM. CDR3 length: 17 residues. The use of a sample-barcoded 5' primer and a J-beta primer mix characterized a second PCR of roughly 7 to 11 cycles. TCRdb re-analysed the 5' RACE reads in MiXCR, keeping a single row per CDR3 protein. The data show about 970,000 distinct CDR3 sequences, 51% seen once. This clonotype has more than one count but fewer than ten. Its antigen is still unknown. The sequenced sample consisted of blood. The V call is TRBV28, the J call TRBJ2-7, with TRBD1 identical over 8 bases. The receptor comes from an older woman in good health. For the CDR3, the DNA is TGTGCCAGCAGTTTGACCGAGGGACAGGTTTTCTTCTACGAGCAGTACTTC. Translating gives CASSLTEGQVFFYEQYF.